One sample yielded the 14 T cell receptor beta chains listed below, sequenced in a study of blood T cell repertoires in COVID-19. Sequencing used immunoSEQ multiplex PCR; TCRdb keeps in-frame clones, though not all of them. The data show roughly 200,000 clones, with around 80% seen just once and about 6.7% held by the top ten. The material sequenced was peripheral blood. The receptors stem from a woman aged 40 to 55 with COVID-19, enrolled during active disease.

The genes are TRBV7-9 and TRBJ2-3, with TRBD2 matching 11 bases. This CDR3 has 16 amino acids. Germline CDR1 SEHNR, CDR2 FQNEAQ (reference sequence). Trimming at V came to 3 bases and at J to 4 bases, leaving 6 bases not matched to a gene. The CDR3 spells CASSFSSGRTADTQYF. Written as DNA, the CDR3 is TGTGCCAGCAGCTTTTCTAGCGGGAGGACGGCAGATACGCAGTATTTT.

The V call is TRBV7-6, the J call TRBJ2-1, with 8 bases matching TRBD2. CDR1 and CDR2 from the germline V gene are SGHVS and FNYEAQ. CDR3 length: 16 amino acids. Trimming at V came to 5 bases and at J to 9 bases, leaving 15 bases not matched to a gene. The DNA of the CDR3 is TGTGCCAGCAGCCGGGCTAGGACGGGAGGGCCTGGTGAGCAGTTCTTC. It codes for CASSRARTGGPGEQFF.

The chain links TRBV19 to TRBJ1-5; 10 bases are shared with TRBD1. Germline V gene sequence: CDR1 LNHDA, CDR2 SQIVND (reference sequence). Trimming removed 4 bases from V and 4 bases from J; junction bases left unmatched: 7. The CDR3 consists of 16 residues. The CDR3 nucleotides read TGTGCCAGTAGTACCCAACCGGGACAGGGGAATCAGCCCCAGCATTTT. This gives the protein CASSTQPGQGNQPQHF.

The chain employs TRBV5-6 and TRBJ2-5; 8 nucleotides line up with TRBD1. After removal of 4 bases from V and 3 bases from J, the junction contained 11 bases not matched to a gene. The germline V gene has CDR1 SGHDT and CDR2 YYEEEE. This CDR3 is built from 16 residues. CDR3 sequence: CASSVTGTGAEETQYF. CDR3 nucleotide sequence: TGTGCCAGCAGCGTAACCGGGACAGGCGCCGAAGAGACCCAGTACTTC.

This chain links TRBV3-1 (or the pseudogene TRBV3-2) with TRBJ2-1; the D gene is possibly TRBD1 (6 bases). Trimming stripped 4 bases from V and 9 bases from J, with 19 bases between. The germline V gene has CDR1 LGHDT and CDR2 YNNKEL (reference sequence). CDR3 length equals 15 residues. CDR3 loop: CASSPQDSQGTEQFF. DNA of the CDR3: TGTGCCAGCAGCCCTCAGGACTCACAGGGAACTGAGCAGTTCTTC.

The V gene is TRBV7-2, the J gene TRBJ1-6; 9 positions match TRBD1. J gave up 10 bases and V 4 bases, and 8 bases lay outside the gene matches. This CDR3 region has 15 residues. CDR1 is SGHTA, CDR2 FQGNSA, per germline. The CDR3 loop reads CASSSAGTGLSPLHF. The CDR3 DNA follows: TGTGCCAGCAGCTCCGCCGGGACAGGGTTATCACCCCTCCACTTT.

The V call is TRBV19, the J call TRBJ2-4; weak D call: TRBD2 (6 bases). Trimming cost V 6 bases and J 0 bases, with 9 bases left between them. The CDR3 is 14 amino acids. The germline CDR1 and CDR2 sequences are LNHDA and SQIVND (reference sequence). As DNA, the CDR3 is TGTGCCAGTAGCCTGGGACTAGCCAAAAACATTCAGTACTTC. This sequence encodes CASSLGLAKNIQYF.

The genes are TRBV10-3 and TRBJ2-7; 9 bases map to TRBD1. V lost 3 bases to trimming and J lost 4 bases; unmatched junction nucleotides: 4. Germline V lookup: CDR1 ENHRY, CDR2 SYGVKD. The CDR3 length is 14 residues. The CDR3, as DNA: TGTGCCATCAGTGACCGGGACAGGGAATACGAGCAGTACTTC. Translation: CAISDRDREYEQYF.

This clone showed up just once. This chain connects TRBV27 to TRBJ1-2, with D unresolved. Trimming left V 6 bases short and J 2 bases short, with 19 bases between. This CDR3 contains 16 residues. Germline V gene lookup returns CDR1 MNHEY and CDR2 SMNVEV (reference sequence). In DNA, the CDR3 is TGTGCCAGCAGACCGACCCTAGCACGGACCAACTATGGCTACACCTTC. This encodes CASRPTLARTNYGYTF.

This chain links TRBV5-5 with TRBJ1-4, with D unresolved. The germline gives CDR1 SGHKS, CDR2 YYEKEE (reference sequence). The V gene lost 1 base and the J gene lost 5 bases, with 6 bases spanning the gap. The CDR3 contains 13 residues. CDR3 sequence (DNA): TGTGCCAGCAGCTTGCAGTGGAATGAAAAACTGTTTTTT. It yields the protein CASSLQWNEKLFF.

The chain has TRBV7-9 and TRBJ2-2; 10 nucleotides line up with TRBD1. V shed 4 bases and J 4 bases; nucleotides not matched to a gene: 6. CDR3 size: 16 residues. Germline-derived CDR1 and CDR2 are SEHNR and FQNEAQ (reference sequence). The DNA for the CDR3 is TGTGCCAGCAGCTCCCGGACAGGGGGGATCACCGGGGAGCTGTTTTTT. Translated: CASSSRTGGITGELFF.

The rearrangement joins TRBV4-1 to TRBJ2-7; 9 nucleotides line up with TRBD1. CDR3 length: 15 amino acids. CDR1 is MGHRA and CDR2 is YSYEKL in the germline V gene. The V gene end was trimmed by 3 bases and the J gene end by 3 bases; junction bases not matched to a gene: 6. CDR3 coding DNA: TGCGCCAGCAGCCAGGGGGGACAGGGAGGCTACGAGCAGTACTTC. Amino acids: CASSQGGQGGYEQYF.

The rearrangement uses TRBV27 and TRBJ2-7; TRBD1 agrees at 7 bases. V gave up 6 bases and J gave up 3 bases; unmatched junction bases: 5. This CDR3 region has 13 residues. CDR1 and CDR2 (germline): MNHEY, SMNVEV (reference sequence). The CDR3 nucleotides read TGTGCCAGCAGAAAACAGGGGAACTACGAGCAGTACTTC. Residues: CASRKQGNYEQYF.

The chain couples TRBV5-5 to TRBJ1-2, with D possibly being TRBD1 (6 bases). Germline lookup yields CDR1 SGHKS and CDR2 YYEKEE (reference sequence). Trimming removed 0 bases at V and 7 bases at J, with 16 bases between. The CDR3 is 15 amino acids. The CDR3 DNA reads TGTGCCAGCAGCTTGGTGGGGGCAGGACCCTCTGGCTACACCTTC. Amino acids: CASSLVGAGPSGYTF.